The rows below give T cell receptor beta chains drawn from one sample of a study of blood T cell repertoires in COVID-19. Sequencing used immunoSEQ multiplex PCR; TCRdb keeps in-frame clones, though not all of them. The repertoire holds 270,000 or so clones, with about 90% as singletons. Material for sequencing was peripheral blood. All receptors derive from a woman in her fifties or sixties with COVID-19, enrolled during active disease. Both conserved end residues are part of each CDR3. D genes are given only for firm matches. Expanded clones get a size class; other rows say once, few or many, or leave the size out.

D gene: .
V gene: TRBV6-5
CDR3 length: 14
clone size: .
J gene: TRBJ1-2
CDR3 DNA: TGTGCCAGCAGTCCCCCCGGGGGGAACTATGGCTACACCTTC
CDR3 protein: CASSPPGGNYGYTF

D gene: .
V gene: TRBV27
CDR3 length: 15
clone size: .
J gene: TRBJ1-5
CDR3 DNA: TGTGCCAGCAGTGCCCCCGGGGAGGGCAATCAGCCCCAGCATTTT
CDR3 protein: CASSAPGEGNQPQHF

D gene: .
V gene: TRBV2
CDR3 length: 13
clone size: .
J gene: TRBJ1-1
CDR3 DNA: TGTGCCAGCAGTGGGGGACAGAACACTGAAGCTTTCTTT
CDR3 protein: CASSGGQNTEAFF

D gene: TRBD1
V gene: TRBV6-5
CDR3 length: 14
clone size: .
J gene: TRBJ1-6
CDR3 DNA: TGTGCCAGCAGGGGACAGGGTTTGAATTCACCCCTCCACTTT
CDR3 protein: CASRGQGLNSPLHF

D gene: .
V gene: TRBV9
CDR3 length: 16
clone size: .
J gene: TRBJ1-2
CDR3 DNA: TGTGCCAGCAGCCCCCGGCTCGGGGGTGGGCTCTATGGCTACACCTTC
CDR3 protein: CASSPRLGGGLYGYTF

D gene: TRBD1
V gene: TRBV9
CDR3 length: 17
clone size: .
J gene: TRBJ1-1
CDR3 DNA: TGTGCCAGCAGCGTAGGACAACAGGGGAGGATGAACACTGAAGCTTTCTTT
CDR3 protein: CASSVGQQGRMNTEAFF

D gene: TRBD1
V gene: TRBV27
CDR3 length: 16
clone size: .
J gene: TRBJ1-5
CDR3 DNA: TGTGCCAGCAGCTCTGACAGGGGGCAAAGCAATCAGCCCCAGCATTTT
CDR3 protein: CASSSDRGQSNQPQHF

D gene: .
V gene: TRBV7-2
CDR3 length: 13
clone size: .
J gene: TRBJ2-7
CDR3 DNA: TGTGCCAGCAGCCGCGACACCGTTGGCGAGCAGTACTTC
CDR3 protein: CASSRDTVGEQYF

D gene: TRBD1
V gene: TRBV6-5
CDR3 length: 13
clone size: .
J gene: TRBJ1-5
CDR3 DNA: TGTGCCAATGGGGACAGGGGCAATCAGCCCCAGCATTTT
CDR3 protein: CANGDRGNQPQHF

D gene: TRBD2
V gene: TRBV30
CDR3 length: 17
clone size: .
J gene: TRBJ2-4
CDR3 DNA: TGTGCCTGGAGCAGGGGACCTAGCGGGGGGCTAGCAAACATTCAGTACTTC
CDR3 protein: CAWSRGPSGGLANIQYF

D gene: .
V gene: TRBV5-8
CDR3 length: 13
clone size: .
J gene: TRBJ1-5
CDR3 DNA: TGTGCCAGCAGCTTAAAGGGGCTTGGGCCCCAGCATTTT
CDR3 protein: CASSLKGLGPQHF

D gene: TRBD2
V gene: TRBV9
CDR3 length: 14
clone size: once
J gene: TRBJ2-7
CDR3 DNA: TGTGCCAGCAGCGCGGGAGGGGGGACCTACGAGCAGTACTTC
CDR3 protein: CASSAGGGTYEQYF

D gene: .
V gene: TRBV5-6
CDR3 length: 14
clone size: once
J gene: TRBJ1-4
CDR3 DNA: TGTGCCAGCAGCACCCCGGGAAGGGGGGAAAAACTGTTTTTT
CDR3 protein: CASSTPGRGEKLFF

D gene: .
V gene: TRBV27
CDR3 length: 14
clone size: .
J gene: TRBJ2-7
CDR3 DNA: TGTGCCAGCAGTCTAGGGGGGGCCGTCTACGAGCAGTACTTC
CDR3 protein: CASSLGGAVYEQYF

D gene: TRBD1
V gene: TRBV11-3
CDR3 length: 14
clone size: .
J gene: TRBJ2-2
CDR3 DNA: TGTGCCAGCAGCTTCAGGCAGGGGGCCGGGGAGCTGTTTTTT
CDR3 protein: CASSFRQGAGELFF

D gene: .
V gene: TRBV15
CDR3 length: 14
clone size: .
J gene: TRBJ1-6
CDR3 DNA: TGTGCCACCAGCAACACAGGAACCCGTTCACCCCTCCACTTT
CDR3 protein: CATSNTGTRSPLHF

D gene: .
V gene: TRBV12-3/TRBV12-4
CDR3 length: 11
clone size: .
J gene: TRBJ1-2
CDR3 DNA: TGTGCCAGCAGCTTTGGGGGGGGCTACACCTTC
CDR3 protein: CASSFGGGYTF

D gene: .
V gene: TRBV4-3
CDR3 length: 15
clone size: .
J gene: TRBJ1-2
CDR3 DNA: TGCGCCAGCAGCCAAGATCCTATGGGGCGGAACGGCTACACCTTC
CDR3 protein: CASSQDPMGRNGYTF

D gene: .
V gene: TRBV2
CDR3 length: 13
clone size: .
J gene: TRBJ1-1
CDR3 DNA: TGTGCCAGCAGAGAGATCCGGAACACTGAAGCTTTCTTT
CDR3 protein: CASREIRNTEAFF

D gene: .
V gene: TRBV5-1
CDR3 length: 13
clone size: .
J gene: TRBJ1-2
CDR3 DNA: TGCGCCAGCAGCTTCGACAGTAACTATGGCTACACCTTC
CDR3 protein: CASSFDSNYGYTF

D gene: .
V gene: TRBV5-6
CDR3 length: 14
clone size: .
J gene: TRBJ1-2
CDR3 DNA: TGTGCCAGCAGCTCCCCCGGAGGGGTTGGTGGCTACACCTTC
CDR3 protein: CASSSPGGVGGYTF

D gene: .
V gene: TRBV27
CDR3 length: 17
clone size: .
J gene: TRBJ2-4
CDR3 DNA: TGTGCCAGCAGCCACCCGAGCGGTGGTTATTGTGAAAACATTCAGTACTTC
CDR3 protein: CASSHPSGGYCENIQYF

D gene: .
V gene: TRBV3-1/TRBV3-2
CDR3 length: 15
clone size: .
J gene: TRBJ2-2
CDR3 DNA: TGTGCCAGCAGCCAGGCGGCCTCGAACACCGGGGAGCTGTTTTTT
CDR3 protein: CASSQAASNTGELFF

D gene: TRBD2
V gene: TRBV5-1
CDR3 length: 17
clone size: .
J gene: TRBJ2-2
CDR3 DNA: TGCGCCAGCAGCTTGGATAGCGGGGGGGCTACCACCGGGGAGCTGTTTTTT
CDR3 protein: CASSLDSGGATTGELFF

D gene: .
V gene: TRBV5-5
CDR3 length: 14
clone size: .
J gene: TRBJ2-7
CDR3 DNA: TGTGCCAGCAGCTTGTTAAGCAGGTCCTACGAGCAGTACTTC
CDR3 protein: CASSLLSRSYEQYF

D gene: .
V gene: TRBV19
CDR3 length: 17
clone size: .
J gene: TRBJ1-1
CDR3 DNA: TGTGCCAGTACCTCCCGCCCCCGGCCAGGGCGGGGGACTGAAGCTTTCTTT
CDR3 protein: CASTSRPRPGRGTEAFF

D gene: .
V gene: TRBV19
CDR3 length: 18
clone size: .
J gene: TRBJ1-5
CDR3 DNA: TGTGCCAGTAGTACAGCCAGGGGTCTGGGGTATAGCAATCAGCCCCAGCATTTT
CDR3 protein: CASSTARGLGYSNQPQHF

D gene: TRBD1
V gene: TRBV9
CDR3 length: 19
clone size: .
J gene: TRBJ1-3
CDR3 DNA: TGTGCCAGCAGCACCTCGACAGGGTCCTCCCTCCGCTCTGGAAACACCATATATTTT
CDR3 protein: CASSTSTGSSLRSGNTIYF

D gene: .
V gene: TRBV27
CDR3 length: 15
clone size: .
J gene: TRBJ1-2
CDR3 DNA: TGTGCCAGCACCCCCCGTCGGGGGGCGGGCTATGGCTACACCTTC
CDR3 protein: CASTPRRGAGYGYTF

D gene: .
V gene: TRBV4-3
CDR3 length: 15
clone size: .
J gene: TRBJ2-7
CDR3 DNA: TGCGCCAGCAGCCAAGATACAGGGTTTGCCAACGAGCAGTACTTC
CDR3 protein: CASSQDTGFANEQYF

D gene: TRBD1
V gene: TRBV6-5
CDR3 length: 15
clone size: .
J gene: TRBJ2-7
CDR3 DNA: TGTGCCAGCAGTTACGGACAGGGTATCTCCTACGAGCAGTACTTC
CDR3 protein: CASSYGQGISYEQYF

D gene: TRBD1
V gene: TRBV7-2
CDR3 length: 15
clone size: .
J gene: TRBJ1-5
CDR3 DNA: TGTGCCAGCAGCTTGCAGACAGGGCGCGATCAGCCCCAGCATTTT
CDR3 protein: CASSLQTGRDQPQHF

D gene: .
V gene: TRBV6-5
CDR3 length: 13
clone size: .
J gene: TRBJ1-1
CDR3 DNA: TGTGCCGGAGCCTTGGCAGGGCGAGGTGGGGCTTTCTTT
CDR3 protein: CAGALAGRGGAFF

D gene: .
V gene: TRBV30
CDR3 length: 15
clone size: .
J gene: TRBJ1-1
CDR3 DNA: TGTGCCTGGAGTGCCTCGGGGGGGTCGGGTACTGAAGCTTTCTTT
CDR3 protein: CAWSASGGSGTEAFF

D gene: .
V gene: TRBV3-1/TRBV3-2
CDR3 length: 13
clone size: .
J gene: TRBJ1-2
CDR3 DNA: TGTGCCAGCAGCCAAGTCGAGGCAGCCGGCTACACCTTC
CDR3 protein: CASSQVEAAGYTF